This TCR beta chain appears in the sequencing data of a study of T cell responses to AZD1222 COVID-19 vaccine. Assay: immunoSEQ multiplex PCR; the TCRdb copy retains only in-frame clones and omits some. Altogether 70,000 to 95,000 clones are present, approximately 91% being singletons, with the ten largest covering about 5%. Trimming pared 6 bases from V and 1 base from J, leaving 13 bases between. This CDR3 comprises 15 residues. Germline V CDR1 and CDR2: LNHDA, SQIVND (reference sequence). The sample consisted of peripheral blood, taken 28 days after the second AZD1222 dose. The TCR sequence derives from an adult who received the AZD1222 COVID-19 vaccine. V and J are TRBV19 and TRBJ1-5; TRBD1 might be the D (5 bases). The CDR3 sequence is CASSAAGRSNQPQHF. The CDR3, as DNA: TGTGCCAGTAGCGCTGCAGGGAGAAGCAATCAGCCCCAGCATTTT.